This is a list of T cell receptor beta chains from one sample in a study of cytomegalovirus exposure and HLA in healthy donors. TCRdb's table, derived via immunoSEQ multiplex PCR, lists solely in-frame clones and lacks some. Seen here are hundreds of thousands of clones, more than 85% observed once, and the top ten hold 0.9% to 1.1%. The sequenced sample consisted of PBMCs. The source is a woman between 18 and 30 years old in good health and CMV-seronegative. Each CDR3 is given with its conserved first and last residue. The D gene is left open where the match is weak. For some rows the clone size is stated as once, few or many, or as a class when expanded; others skip it.

D	V	size	J	CDR3	DNA
TRBD2	TRBV18	-	TRBJ2-7	CASSSTSGSYEQYF	TGTGCCAGCTCCTCAACGAGCGGGAGCTACGAGCAGTACTTC
-	TRBV6-5	-	TRBJ2-2	CASSYGPGGTGELFF	TGTGCCAGCAGTTACGGGCCCGGGGGTACCGGGGAGCTGTTTTTT
-	TRBV7-2	-	TRBJ1-2	CASSTGGRPPYGYTF	TGTGCCAGCAGCACCGGGGGGAGACCCCCCTATGGCTACACCTTC
-	TRBV5-4	-	TRBJ2-7	CASSLGGYEQYF	TGTGCCAGCAGCTTGGGAGGCTACGAGCAGTACTTC
TRBD1	TRBV2	-	TRBJ1-2	CASTGGQGYGYTF	TGTGCCAGCACCGGGGGACAGGGCTATGGCTACACCTTC
TRBD2	TRBV5-4	-	TRBJ2-3	CASSFRAGDADTQYF	TGTGCCAGCAGCTTTCGAGCGGGAGATGCAGATACGCAGTATTTT
-	TRBV7-9	few	TRBJ2-7	CASSPSQGPYEQYF	TGTGCCAGCAGCCCCAGTCAGGGTCCCTACGAGCAGTACTTC
TRBD1	TRBV20-1	-	TRBJ2-7	CSAKGMTGEVF	TGCAGTGCGAAAGGCATGACAGGGGAAGTTTTC
TRBD2	TRBV4-3	-	TRBJ2-3	CASSQRLAGGGTQYF	TGCGCCAGCAGCCAACGACTAGCGGGGGGGGGTACGCAGTATTTT
TRBD2	TRBV7-9	-	TRBJ2-1	CASSLTPGLAELNEQFF	TGTGCCAGCAGCTTAACGCCCGGACTAGCGGAGCTCAATGAGCAGTTCTTC
TRBD2	TRBV11-3	-	TRBJ2-7	CASSSRTSGTGEQYF	TGTGCCAGCAGCAGCAGGACTAGCGGGACGGGGGAGCAGTACTTC
TRBD1	TRBV9	once	TRBJ2-2	CASSSRQGADTGELFF	TGTGCCAGCAGCTCGAGACAGGGGGCGGACACCGGGGAGCTGTTTTTT
TRBD2	TRBV5-6	once	TRBJ2-1	CASSLVVTGGEQFF	TGTGCCAGCAGCTTGGTTGTCACGGGGGGTGAGCAGTTCTTC
TRBD1	TRBV14	-	TRBJ2-7	CASSRSGQEGEQYF	TGTGCCAGCAGCCGGTCGGGACAGGAGGGCGAGCAGTACTTC
-	TRBV5-5	-	TRBJ1-3	CASSPTSTRGSGNTIYF	TGTGCCAGCAGCCCAACTTCTACCCGGGGCTCTGGAAACACCATATATTTT
TRBD2	TRBV9	-	TRBJ2-1	CASSVGGTSGVEQFF	TGTGCCAGCAGCGTCGGCGGGACTAGCGGTGTGGAGCAGTTCTTC
TRBD1	TRBV11-2	once	TRBJ1-2	CASTGPGQGSYGYTF	TGTGCCAGCACCGGGCCGGGACAGGGATCTTATGGCTACACCTTC